This TCR beta chain was identified during a study of lymphopenia after photon versus proton radiotherapy. Profiling relied on immunoSEQ multiplex PCR, and the TCRdb table lists in-frame clones only, not all of them. This sample has fewer than 45,000 clones, with 86% found just once. Trimming cost V 4 bases and J 6 bases, with 9 bases left between them. Germline assignment: CDR1 WNHNN and CDR2 SYGVQD (reference sequence). The CDR3 covers 13 residues. The rearrangement uses TRBV10-1 and TRBJ2-2; no clear D gene. This TCR came from a woman between 70 and 85 years old with pancreatic cancer. Some clones in this sample may be carry-over from other donors' samples. The specimen was peripheral blood, collected from a patient treated with proton-based radiotherapy. CDR3 in amino acids: CASSGRSAGELFF. The CDR3 nucleotides are TGCGCCAGCAGTGGCAGGTCCGCCGGGGAGCTGTTTTTT.